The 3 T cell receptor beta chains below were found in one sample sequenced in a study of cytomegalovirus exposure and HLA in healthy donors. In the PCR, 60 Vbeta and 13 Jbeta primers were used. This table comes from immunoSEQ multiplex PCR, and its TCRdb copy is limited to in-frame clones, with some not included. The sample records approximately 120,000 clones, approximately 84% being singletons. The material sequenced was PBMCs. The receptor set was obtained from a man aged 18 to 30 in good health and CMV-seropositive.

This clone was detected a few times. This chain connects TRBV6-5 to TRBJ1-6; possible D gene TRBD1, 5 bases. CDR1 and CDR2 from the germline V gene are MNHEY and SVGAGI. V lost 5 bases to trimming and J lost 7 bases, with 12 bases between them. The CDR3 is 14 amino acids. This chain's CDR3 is CASSGEQENSPLHF. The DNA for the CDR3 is TGTGCCAGCAGTGGGGAACAGGAAAATTCACCCCTCCACTTT.

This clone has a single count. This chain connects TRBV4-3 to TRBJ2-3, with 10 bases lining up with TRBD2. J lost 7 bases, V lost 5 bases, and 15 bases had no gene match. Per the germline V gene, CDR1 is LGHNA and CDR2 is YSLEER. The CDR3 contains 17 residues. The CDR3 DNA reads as TGCGCCAGCAGCAAGACCGGGACTAGCGAGTTTTCAAATACGCAGTATTTT. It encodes CASSKTGTSEFSNTQYF.

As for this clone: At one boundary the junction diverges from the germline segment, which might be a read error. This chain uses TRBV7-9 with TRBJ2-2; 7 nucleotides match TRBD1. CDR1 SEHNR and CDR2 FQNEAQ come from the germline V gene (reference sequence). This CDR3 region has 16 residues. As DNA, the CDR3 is TGTTCCAGCCGAGCTCAGGACAGGAGGAACACCGGGGAGCTGTTTTTT. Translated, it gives CSSRAQDRRNTGELFF.